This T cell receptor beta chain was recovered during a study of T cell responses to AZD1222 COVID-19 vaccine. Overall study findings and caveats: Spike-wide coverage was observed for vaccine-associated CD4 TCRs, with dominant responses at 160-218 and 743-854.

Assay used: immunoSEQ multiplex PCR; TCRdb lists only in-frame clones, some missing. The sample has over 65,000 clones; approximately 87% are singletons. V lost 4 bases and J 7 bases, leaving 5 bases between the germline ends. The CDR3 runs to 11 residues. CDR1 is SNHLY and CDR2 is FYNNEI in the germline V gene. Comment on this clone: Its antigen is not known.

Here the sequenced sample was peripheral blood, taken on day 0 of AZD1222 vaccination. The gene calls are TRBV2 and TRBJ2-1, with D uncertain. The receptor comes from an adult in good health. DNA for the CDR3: TGTGCCAGCAGTGTATCTAATGAGCAGTTCTTC. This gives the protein CASSVSNEQFF. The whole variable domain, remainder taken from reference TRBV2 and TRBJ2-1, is EPEVTQTPSHQVTQMGQEVILRCVPISNHLYFYWYRQILGQKVEFLVSFYNNEISEKSEIFDDQFSVERPDGSNFTLKIRSTKLEDSAMYFCASSVSNEQFFGPGTRLTVL.